Listed here are 13 T cell receptor beta chains from one sample, sequenced in a study of T cells in Graves' hyperthyroidism and ophthalmopathy. RNA transcripts were the template for amplifying TCR beta CDR3 regions. Carried out on the TCR CDR3, a first-round RT-PCR used the HTBI primer set. In TCRdb, the multiplex PCR reads were re-called with MiXCR into one record per CDR3 protein. The data show around 600,000 distinct CDR3 sequences, about 14% seen once. The sequenced sample was blood. The receptors were gathered from a woman younger than 35 with Graves' ophthalmopathy.

With respect to this clonotype: Germline is not matched at one junction end, which may reflect a read error. V is TRBV7-9 and J is TRBJ1-5, with D hard to call. In germline, CDR1 is SEHNR, CDR2 FQNEAQ (reference sequence). This CDR3 comprises 15 residues. The CDR3 is CASSLASRGVQPQHF. DNA of the CDR3: TGCGCCAGCAGCTTAGCGAGCCGCGGAGTTCAGCCCCAGCATTTT.

This clonotype was found many times. The chain couples TRBV7-9 to TRBJ2-7, with D possibly being TRBD2 (6 bases). The V end was cut by 5 bases, the J end by 7 bases, with 18 bases between. The CDR3 extends over 14 amino acids. Germline CDR1 SEHNR, CDR2 FQNEAQ (reference sequence). CDR3 region: CASSEPRRGDEQYF. DNA of the CDR3: TGTGCCAGCAGCGAACCTCGGCGGGGTGATGAGCAGTACTTC.

The chain couples TRBV10-3 to TRBJ2-7; D is perhaps TRBD2 (7 bases). The V end was cut by 3 bases, the J end by 4 bases, with 16 bases between. The CDR3 consists of 15 residues. CDR1 and CDR2 (germline): ENHRY, SYGVKD. The CDR3 is CAISEGAGAAYEQYF. The DNA of the CDR3 is TGTGCCATCAGTGAAGGTGCGGGGGCCGCGTACGAGCAGTACTTC.

This clonotype was observed many times. The rearrangement uses TRBV28 and TRBJ2-5; no clear D. Per germline, CDR1 MDHEN and CDR2 SYDVKM. The CDR3 sequence is 12 residues long. V lost 3 bases to trimming and J lost 6 bases, with 8 bases between them. The CDR3 sequence is CASSFLGKTQYF. In nucleotides, the CDR3 is TGTGCCAGCAGTTTCCTGGGCAAGACCCAGTACTTC.

Many counts were recorded for this clonotype. The gene calls are TRBV3-1 and TRBJ2-3; TRBD2 matches 7 bases. The V gene end was trimmed by 0 bases and the J gene end by 2 bases; junction bases not matched to a gene: 8. The CDR3 is 17 residues long. The germline V gene has CDR1 LGHDT and CDR2 YNNKEL (reference sequence). The CDR3 DNA reads TGTGCCAGCAGCCAAGAGGGGGGGGACTACGACACAGATACGCAGTATTTT. Encoded protein: CASSQEGGDYDTDTQYF.

There are many counts of this clonotype. V gene TRBV2 combines with J gene TRBJ2-7, with TRBD1 identical over 8 bases. The CDR3 has 13 residues. With 8 bases clipped from V and 9 bases from J, the junction kept 12 bases outside the gene matches. The V gene's germline CDR1 is SNHLY and CDR2 FYNNEI. CDR3 region: CASSGTGRWGQYF. In nucleotides, the CDR3 is TGTGCCAGCTCCGGGACAGGACGCTGGGGGCAGTACTTC.

In this sample, this clonotype turned up a few times. This chain links TRBV6-1 with TRBJ1-1, with TRBD1 as a possible D gene (5 bases). Germline assignment: CDR1 MNHNS and CDR2 SASEGT. CDR3 length: 13 amino acids. Between the trimmed V and J ends, which lost 6 bases and 3 bases, there was a span of 11 bases. CDR3 amino acids: CASRIDSYTEAFF. The CDR3 DNA reads TGTGCCAGCAGAATAGACAGCTACACTGAAGCTTTCTTT.

In this sample, this clonotype turned up many times. This chain joins TRBV6-1 and TRBJ2-3; 9 positions agree with TRBD1. This CDR3 has 15 amino acids. In germline, CDR1 is MNHNS, CDR2 SASEGT. Trimming cost V 6 bases and J 2 bases; bases outside gene matches: 6. The CDR3 spells CASRVTGGSTDTQYF. The CDR3 DNA reads as TGTGCCAGCAGGGTTACAGGGGGCTCCACAGATACGCAGTATTTT.

This clonotype was counted at least ten times. This chain uses TRBV28 with TRBJ2-2; TRBD2 agrees at 10 bases. The V gene end was trimmed by 4 bases and the J gene end by 6 bases; junction bases not matched to a gene: 11. The CDR3 has 17 residues. Germline lookup yields CDR1 MDHEN and CDR2 SYDVKM. The CDR3 bases are TGTGCCAGCAGTTCCCCTATGAGCGGGAGGGCCGCCGGGGAGCTGTTTTTT. Protein: CASSSPMSGRAAGELFF.

This clonotype was recorded a few times. CDR3 in DNA: TGTGCCAGTAGGGTAGCGGGAGGGGGGAATGAGCAGTTCTTC. This codes for CASRVAGGGNEQFF. The chain combines TRBV19 with TRBJ2-1; 11 bases line up with TRBD2. Germline loops: CDR1 LNHDA, CDR2 SQIVND (reference sequence). The junction had 5 bases not matched to a gene; V was cut back by 6 bases and J by 7 bases. This CDR3 is 14 amino acids long.

There are many counts of this clonotype. The chain links TRBV30 to TRBJ1-1; no clear D. Per germline, CDR1 GTSNPN and CDR2 SVGIG (reference sequence). This CDR3 region has 12 residues. V shed 1 base and J shed 6 bases, with 9 bases lying between them. CDR3 loop: CAWSEPNPEAFF. CDR3 coding DNA: TGTGCCTGGAGTGAACCCAACCCTGAAGCTTTCTTT.

This clonotype was seen ten or more times. The chain uses TRBV7-2 and TRBJ1-1; D remains unclear. The CDR3 covers 13 residues. The V gene lost 1 base and the J gene lost 8 bases, with 11 bases spanning the gap. Germline CDR1 and CDR2: SGHTA and FQGNSA. For the CDR3, the DNA is TGTGCCAGCAGCTTAGTGGCAGCTCAGGAAGCTTTCTTT. Its translation: CASSLVAAQEAFF.

As for this clonotype: A much more abundant neighbour one base away suggests this may be a read error. This sequence joins TRBV7-2 and TRBJ1-6; D might be TRBD1 (5 bases). Per germline, CDR1 SGHTA and CDR2 FQGNSA. The CDR3 covers 15 residues. CDR3 nucleotide sequence: TGTGCCGGCAGCGCCCATCAGGGACCTGAAGGGCCCCTCCACTTT. The encoded protein is CAGSAHQGPEGPLHF.